This passage covers 16 T cell receptor beta chains from one sample sequenced in a study of T cell responses to AZD1222 COVID-19 vaccine. Produced via immunoSEQ multiplex PCR; TCRdb's table is partial and in-frame only. The table has roughly 70,000 clones, 85% seen once. The specimen was peripheral blood, collected on day 0 of AZD1222 vaccination. The receptors stem from an adult in good health.

The rearrangement joins TRBV2 to TRBJ1-4; 8 nucleotides align to TRBD1. J gave up 7 bases and V 4 bases, and 8 bases lay outside the gene matches. CDR1 and CDR2 (germline): SNHLY, FYNNEI. There are 15 residues in the CDR3. CDR3 nucleotides: TGTGCCAGCAGTGTTAACAGGGGGGCGGGTGAAAAACTGTTTTTT. This codes for CASSVNRGAGEKLFF.

The chain recombines TRBV29-1 with TRBJ2-1, with 11 bases matching TRBD1. Trimming cost V 8 bases and J 10 bases; bases outside gene matches: 13. Germline lookup yields CDR1 SQVTM and CDR2 ANQGSEA. The CDR3 length is 14 residues. CDR3 nucleotide sequence: TGCAGCTCCAAGCCGGGACAGGGGGTTGAGGAGCAGTTCTTC. Protein: CSSKPGQGVEEQFF.

The chain is built from TRBV2 and TRBJ1-6, with a weak D call TRBD1 (6 bases). The ends were cut back, 2 bases at V and 6 bases at J, with 8 bases in the middle. The germline CDR1 and CDR2 sequences are SNHLY and FYNNEI. This CDR3 comprises 14 residues. The CDR3 coding sequence is TGTGCCAGCAGTGAACAGGGGACTAATTCACCCCTCCACTTT. Its protein is CASSEQGTNSPLHF. The full variable domain, rest sourced from reference TRBV2 and TRBJ1-6, is EPEVTQTPSHQVTQMGQEVILRCVPISNHLYFYWYRQILGQKVEFLVSFYNNEISEKSEIFDDQFSVERPDGSNFTLKIRSTKLEDSAMYFCASSEQGTNSPLHFGNGTRLTVT.

This clone has only one observation. V is TRBV9 and J is TRBJ2-2; D ambiguous. Germline lookup yields CDR1 SGDLS and CDR2 YYNGEE. The CDR3 loop spans 16 amino acids. Trimming stripped 0 bases from V and 3 bases from J, with 12 bases between. DNA of the CDR3: TGTGCCAGCAGCGTAGACCCCAGGACCTACACCGGGGAGCTGTTTTTT. Protein product: CASSVDPRTYTGELFF.

CDR3 DNA sequence: TGCGCCAGCAGCCAAGATGGCACTGACAATGAGCAGTTCTTC. The encoded protein is CASSQDGTDNEQFF. The J gene is TRBJ2-1, the V gene TRBV4-1; D gene ambiguous. V dropped 0 bases and J dropped 5 bases, with 8 bases sitting between them. Germline lookup yields CDR1 MGHRA and CDR2 YSYEKL. The CDR3 has 14 residues.

This chain connects TRBV3-1 (or the pseudogene TRBV3-2) to TRBJ2-6; the D is unclear. This CDR3 comprises 17 residues. Germline V gene data show CDR1 as LGHDT and CDR2 as YNNKEL (reference sequence). V was clipped by 4 bases and J by 2 bases, with 15 bases between them. The CDR3 spells CASSPRMLGAGANVLTF. As DNA, the CDR3 is TGTGCCAGCAGCCCAAGGATGCTTGGGGCTGGGGCCAACGTCCTGACTTTC.

J is TRBJ2-7 and V is TRBV10-3; TRBD2 matches 7 bases. After removal of 4 bases from V and 4 bases from J, the junction contained 7 bases not matched to a gene. The germline V gene encodes CDR1 ENHRY and CDR2 SYGVKD. CDR3 size: 14 residues. The CDR3 region is CAISGGRAVYEQYF. The CDR3 coding sequence is TGTGCCATCAGTGGGGGGAGGGCCGTATACGAGCAGTACTTC.

The V call is TRBV5-1, the J call TRBJ2-3; tentatively, D is TRBD2 (5 bases). The V gene's germline CDR1 is SGHRS and CDR2 YFSETQ. V dropped 4 bases and J dropped 3 bases, with 12 bases sitting between them. The length of the CDR3 is 14 residues. The CDR3 coding sequence is TGCGCCAGCAGCCCCTACGGCGGGACAGATACGCAGTATTTT. It codes for CASSPYGGTDTQYF.

The rearrangement joins TRBV3-1 (or the pseudogene TRBV3-2) to TRBJ2-2; tentative D call: TRBD2 (7 bases). The CDR3 is 15 residues long. Germline V CDR1 and CDR2: LGHDT, YNNKEL (reference sequence). Trimming left V 1 base short and J 8 bases short, with 14 bases between. The CDR3, as DNA: TGTGCCAGCAGCCAAGTCGGGGGGCTGGCTGGGGAGCTGTTTTTT. Its protein product is CASSQVGGLAGELFF.

The V call is TRBV7-3, the J call TRBJ2-2; no definite D call. Germline V gives CDR1 SGHTA, CDR2 FQGTGA. CDR3 length: 13 amino acids. Between the trimmed V and J ends, which lost 5 bases and 1 base, there was a span of 5 bases. CDR3 amino acids: CASSPRNTGELFF. In DNA, the CDR3 is TGTGCCAGCAGCCCAAGGAACACCGGGGAGCTGTTTTTT.

The CDR3: CASGQGVAYGYTF. The CDR3 nucleotides read TGTGCCAGCGGACAGGGAGTAGCCTATGGCTACACCTTC. The chain joins TRBV27 to TRBJ1-2; 8 bases match TRBD1. Trimming cost V 8 bases and J 4 bases; bases outside gene matches: 6. This CDR3 has 13 residues. Per germline, CDR1 MNHEY and CDR2 SMNVEV (reference sequence).

This clone was counted ten times or more. The V call is TRBV10-3, the J call TRBJ1-1; D is perhaps TRBD1 (5 bases). Germline V lookup: CDR1 ENHRY, CDR2 SYGVKD. The CDR3 extends over 12 amino acids. Trimming removed 2 bases at V and 4 bases at J, with 5 bases between. DNA of the CDR3: TGTGCCATCAGTGAGGGGGCCACTGAAGCTTTCTTT. Encoded protein: CAISEGATEAFF.

This chain connects TRBV11-3 to TRBJ1-1; TRBD1 matches at 7 bases. Losses at the gene ends were 4 bases for V and 0 bases for J; bases not matched to a gene: 5. From germline, CDR1 is SGHNT and CDR2 YENEEA. The length of the CDR3 is 15 residues. This CDR3 is CASSSPTGLNTEAFF. The CDR3 DNA reads TGTGCCAGCAGCTCCCCGACAGGGCTGAACACTGAAGCTTTCTTT.

This clone was counted a few times. The genes are TRBV28 and TRBJ2-1; no definite D call. The CDR3 runs to 15 residues. Germline CDR1 is MDHEN and CDR2 is SYDVKM. The V gene lost 0 bases and the J gene lost 4 bases, with 10 bases spanning the gap. CDR3 DNA: TGTGCCAGCAGTTTATGGGATGCCCCTTACAATGAGCAGTTCTTC. It yields the protein CASSLWDAPYNEQFF. Using reference TRBV28 and TRBJ2-1 for the parts outside the CDR3, the full variable domain is DVKVTQSSRYLVKRTGEKVFLECVQDMDHENMFWYRQDPGLGLRLIYFSYDVKMKEKGDIPEGYSVSREKKERFSLILESASTNQTSMYLCASSLWDAPYNEQFFGPGTRLTVL.

This sequence joins TRBV11-2 and TRBJ2-2; D possibly corresponds to TRBD1 (6 bases). Per germline, CDR1 SGHAT and CDR2 FQNNGV. This CDR3 comprises 13 residues. V lost 5 bases and J lost 7, with 11 bases in between. Here the CDR3 reads CASSAQGHGELFF. The CDR3 nucleotides read TGTGCCAGCAGCGCACAGGGTCACGGGGAGCTGTTTTTT.

This clone has just a few counts. The chain combines TRBV4-1 with TRBJ2-1; TRBD1 might be the D (5 bases). The germline V and J ends were trimmed by 3 bases and 6 bases, with 18 bases remaining between them. CDR1 is MGHRA, CDR2 YSYEKL, per germline. This CDR3 is 16 amino acids long. The CDR3 DNA follows: TGCGCCAGCAGCCACTTCACGTCAGGGTTGGGCAATGAGCAGTTCTTC. Amino acids: CASSHFTSGLGNEQFF.